This T cell receptor (beta chain) was identified during a study of cytomegalovirus exposure and HLA in healthy donors. Findings and limits, study-wide: HLA allele associations emerged for 15,000 to 20,000 TCR beta sequences in a later analysis, at 0.05 false discovery rate. In a later analysis, a missense DCLRE1C variant was linked to TCR beta V- and J-gene trimming. There were around 160 TCR beta chains listed as cytomegalovirus-associated. Prediction of most subjects' HLA-A and HLA-B alleles by TCR beta sequences was reportedly accurate.

V lost 0 bases, J lost 4 bases, and 10 bases stayed unmatched. The V gene's germline CDR1 is LGHNA and CDR2 YSLEER. The CDR3 has 18 residues. PCR amplification relied on 60 Vbeta primers (plus 13 Jbeta primers). The data were produced by immunoSEQ multiplex PCR, yet TCRdb's version contains in-frame clones alone and is incomplete. The sample lists roughly 110,000 clones, about 74% occurring once. This clone was seen a single time. Its antigen is unidentified. The receptor was isolated from a middle-aged woman in good health and CMV-seropositive. The chain uses TRBV4-3 and TRBJ2-2; 8 nucleotides align to TRBD2. Sample: PBMCs. This chain's CDR3 is CASSQESPGGETTGELFF. The CDR3 DNA sequence: TGCGCCAGCAGCCAAGAGTCGCCGGGAGGGGAAACCACCGGGGAGCTGTTTTTT.